The rows below give T cell receptor beta chains drawn from one sample of a study of breast tumors, draining lymph nodes, adjacent tissues. MiXCR, applied by TCRdb to the multiplex PCR reads, yields one record per CDR3 protein. The sample holds about 170,000 distinct CDR3 sequences, about 33% seen once. The specimen sequenced was axillary lymph node tissue. The receptors stem from a female donor with breast cancer. Some clones in this sample may be carry-over from other donors' samples. Each CDR3 is given with its conserved first and last residue. Fields, in order: clone size, J gene, V gene, D gene, CDR3 DNA, CDR3 protein. D genes are given only for firm matches. Clone size is given for some rows only: seen once, a few or many times, or a class if the clone is expanded.

many,TRBJ2-4,TRBV5-1,TRBD2,TGCGCCAGCAGTAGCGGGGGGGCTCGGGGAAACATTCAGTACTTC,CASSSGGARGNIQYF
many,TRBJ2-1,TRBV24-1,TRBD1,TGTGCCACCAGTGATATAAAAGGGACAGGCTCCTACAATGAGCAGTTCTTC,CATSDIKGTGSYNEQFF
many,TRBJ2-1,TRBV6-5,-,TGTGCCAGCAGTTACATAAACAGGGTCGATGAGCAGTTCTTC,CASSYINRVDEQFF
-,TRBJ2-2,TRBV6-2/TRBV6-3,-,TGTGCCAGCAGTGGTGGCGCCACCGGGGAGCTGTTTTTT,CASSGGATGELFF
-,TRBJ2-7,TRBV12-3/TRBV12-4,TRBD1,TGTGCCAGCAGTTTCGGGGACAGCTACGAGCAGTACTTC,CASSFGDSYEQYF
once,TRBJ2-5,TRBV7-8,-,TGTGCCGGCAGCCTAGGGGGGGTACGAGAGACCCAGTACTTC,CAGSLGGVRETQYF
many,TRBJ2-1,TRBV7-9,TRBD2,TGTGCCAGCAGCTTCACCAAGGGCTTAGCGGGGGGAATATACAATGAGCAGTTCTTC,CASSFTKGLAGGIYNEQFF
many,TRBJ2-2,TRBV4-2,TRBD2,TGTGCCAGCAGCCAAGATTCCCTAGCGGGAGGGGTCGGGGAGCTGTTTTTT,CASSQDSLAGGVGELFF
many,TRBJ2-2,TRBV24-1,-,TGTGCCACCAGTGAAGGTGGAAGAAACACCGGGGAGCTGTTTTTT,CATSEGGRNTGELFF
many,TRBJ1-2,TRBV4-3,TRBD1,TGCGCCAGAGAGGCGACAGGGAACTATGGCTACACCTTC,CAREATGNYGYTF